This T cell receptor (beta chain) was documented in a study of cytotoxic CD8 clonotypes in ibrutinib-treated CLL. About the study: The patients, roughly ten relapsed/refractory and around 15 treatment-naive, included about 18 who were IGHV unmutated.

This CDR3 has 15 amino acids. Per the germline V gene, CDR1 is LGHNA and CDR2 is YNFKEQ. The V end was cut by 0 bases, the J end by 0 bases, with 9 bases between. Profiling relied on immunoSEQ multiplex PCR, and the TCRdb table lists in-frame clones only, not all of them. The data show 130,000 to 150,000 clones, 79% seen once. The rearrangement links TRBV4-2 to TRBJ2-7; tentative D call: TRBD1 (6 bases). The sequencing used PBMCs, collected after 12 months of ibrutinib treatment. The sequence was obtained from a human donor with chronic lymphocytic leukemia. Here the CDR3 reads CASSQDGQYSYEQYF. Here the CDR3 DNA reads TGTGCCAGCAGCCAAGATGGACAGTACTCCTACGAGCAGTACTTC.